The next 10 T cell receptor beta chains were all read from a single sample in a study of early T cells in non-severe SARS-CoV-2 infection. TCRdb re-analysed the 5' RACE reads in MiXCR, keeping a single row per CDR3 protein. The data contain tens of thousands of distinct CDR3 sequences, less than 15% of them singletons. Sequenced material: whole blood, taken at baseline. Receptors were obtained from an adult who was a healthcare worker with PCR-confirmed SARS-CoV-2 infection or an uninfected control (not recorded which).

The V and J genes are TRBV5-5 and TRBJ2-1; 8 bases map to TRBD2. The CDR3 contains 15 residues. V shed 0 bases, J shed 7 bases, and the junction held 6 bases outside the gene matches. Looked up from germline, CDR1 is SGHKS and CDR2 is YYEKEE (reference sequence). DNA of the CDR3: TGTGCCAGCAGCTTGGTACTAGCGGAAGTGAATGAGCAGTTCTTC. Translation gives CASSLVLAEVNEQFF.

In this sample, this clonotype turned up a few times. The chain couples TRBV6-1 to TRBJ2-1; 8 positions agree with TRBD2. V dropped 7 bases and J dropped 0; count of bases not matched to a gene: 11. The CDR3 is 17 residues long. Germline-derived CDR1 and CDR2 are MNHNS and SASEGT. The CDR3, as DNA: TGTGCCAGCAAGTCCCTAGCGGGCCCGAGCTCCTACAATGAGCAGTTCTTC. It encodes CASKSLAGPSSYNEQFF.

The genes are TRBV25-1 and TRBJ1-4; no definite D call. The length of the CDR3 is 10 residues. V lost 7 bases and J 8 bases, leaving 5 bases between the germline ends. Per germline, CDR1 MGHDK and CDR2 SYGVNS. Written as DNA, the CDR3 is TGTGCCAGCAAGTCCGAAAAACTGTTTTTT. Amino acids: CASKSEKLFF.

This clonotype was recorded a few times. The J gene is TRBJ2-2, the V gene TRBV5-1; D uncertain. Germline assignment: CDR1 SGHRS and CDR2 YFSETQ. Between the trimmed V and J ends, which lost 4 bases and 2 bases, there was a span of 6 bases. The CDR3 runs to 13 residues. In nucleotides, the CDR3 is TGCGCCAGCAGCGGAACCAACACCGGGGAGCTGTTTTTT. This encodes CASSGTNTGELFF.

This chain links TRBV7-9 with TRBJ2-1, with 7 bases identical to TRBD1. The J segment lost 4 bases and the V segment lost 4 bases, leaving 7 bases of the junction unmatched. This CDR3 region has 15 residues. The V gene's germline CDR1 is SEHNR and CDR2 FQNEAQ (reference sequence). CDR3 region: CASSSTGLGYNEQFF. In DNA, the CDR3 is TGTGCCAGCAGCTCGACAGGGCTAGGGTACAATGAGCAGTTCTTC.

This clonotype has only a few counts. V gene TRBV7-2 combines with J gene TRBJ2-7; D ambiguous. V was cut by 1 base and J by 4 bases, with 11 bases left in between. This CDR3 spans 14 amino acids. In germline, CDR1 is SGHTA, CDR2 FQGNSA. Here the CDR3 DNA reads TGTGCCAGCAGCTTAGGGAGCAGCTTATACGAGCAGTACTTC. Translation gives CASSLGSSLYEQYF.

This chain joins TRBV7-8 and TRBJ2-5, with D tentatively TRBD2 (5 bases). CDR1 and CDR2 from the germline V gene are SGHVS and FQNEAQ. Trimming took off 7 bases at V and 1 base at J, with 13 bases between the two ends. This CDR3 spans 14 amino acids. As DNA, the CDR3 is TGTGCCAGCACGCACCCGGACTTCCAAGAGACCCAGTACTTC. Translating it yields CASTHPDFQETQYF.

V is TRBV28 and J is TRBJ2-1, with 10 bases fitting TRBD2. V shed 4 bases and J 5 bases; nucleotides not matched to a gene: 5. CDR3 length equals 15 residues. Germline V gene sequence: CDR1 MDHEN, CDR2 SYDVKM. The CDR3 DNA reads TGTGCCAGCAGTTCGCCTAGCGGGGGTAACAATGAGCAGTTCTTC. Translating gives CASSSPSGGNNEQFF. The entire variable domain, with the rest obtained from reference TRBV28 and TRBJ2-1, is as follows: DVKVTQSSRYLVKRTGEKVFLECVQDMDHENMFWYRQDPGLGLRLIYFSYDVKMKEKGDIPEGYSVSREKKERFSLILESASTNQTSMYLCASSSPSGGNNEQFFGPGTRLTVL.

The chain couples TRBV18 to TRBJ2-1; the D is unclear. Trimming stripped 1 base from V and 0 bases from J, with 10 bases between. Germline V lookup: CDR1 KGHSH, CDR2 LQKENI. This CDR3 has 16 amino acids. For the CDR3, the DNA is TGTGCCAGCTCACCACAAGGCGGTAGCTCCTACAATGAGCAGTTCTTC. This codes for CASSPQGGSSYNEQFF.

The table lists this clonotype with a few counts. The chain employs TRBV11-1 and TRBJ2-1, with D perhaps TRBD2 (6 bases). V dropped 3 bases and J dropped 10 bases, with 13 bases sitting between them. The CDR3 is made up of 13 amino acids. Per the germline V gene, CDR1 is SGHAT and CDR2 is FQDESV (reference sequence). This CDR3 reads CASSLGGTGEQFF. CDR3 nucleotide sequence: TGTGCCAGCAGCTTGGGCGGGACCGGCGAGCAGTTCTTC.